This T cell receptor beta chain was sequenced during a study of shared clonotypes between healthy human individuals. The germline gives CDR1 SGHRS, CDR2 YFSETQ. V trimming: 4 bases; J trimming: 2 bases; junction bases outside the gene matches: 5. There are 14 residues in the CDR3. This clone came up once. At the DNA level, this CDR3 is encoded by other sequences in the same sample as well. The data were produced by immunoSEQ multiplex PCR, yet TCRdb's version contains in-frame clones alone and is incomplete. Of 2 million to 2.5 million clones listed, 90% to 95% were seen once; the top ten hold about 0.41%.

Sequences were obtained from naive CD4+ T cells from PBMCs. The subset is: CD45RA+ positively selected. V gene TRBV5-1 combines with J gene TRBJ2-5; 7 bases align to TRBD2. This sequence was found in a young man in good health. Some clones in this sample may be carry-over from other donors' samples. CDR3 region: CASSPLAVQETQYF. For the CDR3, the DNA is TGCGCCAGCAGCCCGCTAGCGGTACAAGAGACCCAGTACTTC. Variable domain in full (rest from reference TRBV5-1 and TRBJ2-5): KAGVTQTPRYLIKTRGQQVTLSCSPISGHRSVSWYQQTPGQGLQFLFEYFSETQRNKGNFPGRFSGRQFSNSRSEMNVSTLELGDSALYLCASSPLAVQETQYFGPGTRLLVL.